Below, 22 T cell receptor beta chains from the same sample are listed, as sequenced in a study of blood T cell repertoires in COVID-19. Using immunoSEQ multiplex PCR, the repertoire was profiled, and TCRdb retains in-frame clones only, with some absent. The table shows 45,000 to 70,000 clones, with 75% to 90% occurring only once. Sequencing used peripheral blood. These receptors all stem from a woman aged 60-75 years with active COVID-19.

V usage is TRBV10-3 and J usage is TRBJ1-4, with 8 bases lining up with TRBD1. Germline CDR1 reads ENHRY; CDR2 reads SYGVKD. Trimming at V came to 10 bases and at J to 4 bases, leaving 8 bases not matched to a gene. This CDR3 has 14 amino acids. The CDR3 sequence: CATGRDRSNEKLFF. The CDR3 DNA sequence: TGTGCCACAGGCCGGGACAGGAGTAATGAAAAACTGTTTTTT.

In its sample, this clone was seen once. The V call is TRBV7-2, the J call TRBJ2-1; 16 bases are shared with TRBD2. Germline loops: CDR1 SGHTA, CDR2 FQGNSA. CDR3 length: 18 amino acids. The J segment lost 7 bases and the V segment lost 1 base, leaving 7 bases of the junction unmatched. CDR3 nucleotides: TGTGCCAGCAGCTTAGTAGGGACTAGCGGGGGGGCCAGAAATGAGCAGTTCTTC. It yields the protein CASSLVGTSGGARNEQFF.

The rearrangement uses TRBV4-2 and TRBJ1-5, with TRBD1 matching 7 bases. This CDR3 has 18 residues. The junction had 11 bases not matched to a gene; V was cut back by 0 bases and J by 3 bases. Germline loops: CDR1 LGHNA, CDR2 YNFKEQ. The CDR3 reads CASSQDSRQGVDNQPQHF. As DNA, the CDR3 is TGTGCCAGCAGCCAAGATTCGAGGCAGGGGGTCGACAATCAGCCCCAGCATTTT.

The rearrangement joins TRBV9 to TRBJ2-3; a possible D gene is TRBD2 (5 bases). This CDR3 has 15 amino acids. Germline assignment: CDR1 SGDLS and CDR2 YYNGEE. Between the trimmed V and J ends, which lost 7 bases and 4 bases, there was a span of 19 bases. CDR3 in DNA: TGTGCCAGCGTCCGGGATCCCGGGCGCGCAGATACGCAGTATTTT. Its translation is CASVRDPGRADTQYF.

This CDR3 reads CASSSRVAGETDGYTF. The CDR3 DNA reads TGTGCCAGCAGCTCCAGGGTTGCAGGGGAGACTGATGGCTACACCTTC. The rearrangement links TRBV7-9 to TRBJ1-2; D perhaps matches TRBD1 (6 bases). The germline CDR1 and CDR2 sequences are SEHNR and FQNEAQ (reference sequence). Trimming removed 4 bases at V and 6 bases at J, with 21 bases between. The CDR3 is 16 residues long.

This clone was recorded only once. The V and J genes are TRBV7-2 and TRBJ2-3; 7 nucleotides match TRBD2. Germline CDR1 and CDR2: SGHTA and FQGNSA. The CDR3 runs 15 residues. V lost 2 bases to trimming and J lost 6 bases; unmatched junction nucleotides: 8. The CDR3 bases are TGTGCCAGCAGCTTACAAGCGGGGTGGGGTGATACGCAGTATTTT. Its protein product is CASSLQAGWGDTQYF.

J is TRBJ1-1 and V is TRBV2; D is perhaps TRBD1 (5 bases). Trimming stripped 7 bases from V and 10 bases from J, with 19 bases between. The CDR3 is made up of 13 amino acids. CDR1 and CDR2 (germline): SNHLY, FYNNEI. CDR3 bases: TGTGCCAGCACCCGGATATGGGGGGATCTAGCTTTCTTT. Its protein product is CASTRIWGDLAFF. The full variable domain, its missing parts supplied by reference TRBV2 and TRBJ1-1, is EPEVTQTPSHQVTQMGQEVILRCVPISNHLYFYWYRQILGQKVEFLVSFYNNEISEKSEIFDDQFSVERPDGSNFTLKIRSTKLEDSAMYFCASTRIWGDLAFFGQGTRLTVV.

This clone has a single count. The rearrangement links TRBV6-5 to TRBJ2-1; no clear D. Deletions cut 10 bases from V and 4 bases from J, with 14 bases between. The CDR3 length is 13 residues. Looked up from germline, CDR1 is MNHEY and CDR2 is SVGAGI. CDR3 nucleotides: TGTGCCACCCGCTTAGAGACATACAATGAGCAGTTCTTC. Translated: CATRLETYNEQFF.

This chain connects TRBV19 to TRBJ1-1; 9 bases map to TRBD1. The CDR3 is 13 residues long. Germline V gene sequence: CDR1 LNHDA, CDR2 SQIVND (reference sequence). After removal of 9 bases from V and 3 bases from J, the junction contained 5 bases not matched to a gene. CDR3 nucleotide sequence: TGTGCCAGCCGGGGACAGGGACACACTGAAGCTTTCTTT. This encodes CASRGQGHTEAFF.

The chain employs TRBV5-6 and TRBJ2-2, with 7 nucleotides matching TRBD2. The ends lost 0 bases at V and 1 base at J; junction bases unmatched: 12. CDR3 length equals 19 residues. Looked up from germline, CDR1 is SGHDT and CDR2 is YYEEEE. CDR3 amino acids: CASSLVIIRTRGNTGELFF. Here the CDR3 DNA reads TGTGCCAGCAGCTTGGTAATTATTAGGACTAGAGGGAACACCGGGGAGCTGTTTTTT.

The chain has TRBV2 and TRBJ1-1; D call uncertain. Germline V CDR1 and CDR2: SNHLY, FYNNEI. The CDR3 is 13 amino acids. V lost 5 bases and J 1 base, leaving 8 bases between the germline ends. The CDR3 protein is CASSPDTNTEAFF. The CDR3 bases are TGTGCCAGCAGTCCCGACACGAACACTGAAGCTTTCTTT.

In DNA, the CDR3 is TGTGCCAGCAGCTTACCCGGGGGGCTAGCCAAAAACATTCAGTACTTC. Protein: CASSLPGGLAKNIQYF. V and J are TRBV5-4 and TRBJ2-4; perhaps TRBD2 as D (7 bases). The CDR3 consists of 16 residues. The V gene's germline CDR1 is SGHNT and CDR2 YYREEE (reference sequence). The ends were cut back, 2 bases at V and 0 bases at J, with 12 bases in the middle.

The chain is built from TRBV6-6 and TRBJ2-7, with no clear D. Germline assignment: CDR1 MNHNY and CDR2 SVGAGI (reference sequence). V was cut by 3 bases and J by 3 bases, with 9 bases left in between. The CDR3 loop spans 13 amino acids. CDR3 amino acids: CASSYGSNYEQYF. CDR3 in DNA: TGTGCCAGCAGTTATGGCAGTAACTACGAGCAGTACTTC.

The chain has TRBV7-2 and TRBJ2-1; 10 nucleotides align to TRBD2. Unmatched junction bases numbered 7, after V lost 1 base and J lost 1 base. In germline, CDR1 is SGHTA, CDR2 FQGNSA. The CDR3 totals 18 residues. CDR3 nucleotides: TGTGCCAGCAGCTTAGGAGCGGGGGGGATACCTTCCTACAATGAGCAGTTCTTC. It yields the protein CASSLGAGGIPSYNEQFF. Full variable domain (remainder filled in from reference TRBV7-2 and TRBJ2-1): GAGVSQSPSNKVTEKGKDVELRCDPISGHTALYWYRQSLGQGLEFLIYFQGNSAPDKSGLPSDRFSAERTGGSVSTLTIQRTQQEDSAVYLCASSLGAGGIPSYNEQFFGPGTRLTVL.

CDR3 residues: CASSLAPVNTEAFF. DNA for the CDR3: TGTGCCAGCAGCTTAGCGCCAGTTAACACTGAAGCTTTCTTT. The chain is built from TRBV7-6 and TRBJ1-1, with no clear D. Per germline, CDR1 SGHVS and CDR2 FNYEAQ. CDR3 length: 14 amino acids. V was trimmed by 0 bases and J by 2 bases, leaving 7 bases between them. The variable domain in full, completed from reference TRBV7-6 and TRBJ1-1, reads GAGVSQSPRYKVTKRGQDVALRCDPISGHVSLYWYRQALGQGPEFLTYFNYEAQQDKSGLPNDRFSAERPEGSISTLTIQRTEQRDSAMYRCASSLAPVNTEAFFGQGTRLTVV.

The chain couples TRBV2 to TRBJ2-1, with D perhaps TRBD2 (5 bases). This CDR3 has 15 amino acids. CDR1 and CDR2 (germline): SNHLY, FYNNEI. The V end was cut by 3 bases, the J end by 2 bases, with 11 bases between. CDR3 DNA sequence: TGTGCCAGCAGTGAGTTGAGGGCCACCTACAATGAGCAGTTCTTC. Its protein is CASSELRATYNEQFF.

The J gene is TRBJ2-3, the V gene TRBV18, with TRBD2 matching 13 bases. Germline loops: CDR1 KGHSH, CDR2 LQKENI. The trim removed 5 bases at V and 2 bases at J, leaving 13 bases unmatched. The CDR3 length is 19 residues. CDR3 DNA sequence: TGTGCCAGCTCATCGAGGGTAACGACTAGCGGGGGGTACACAGATACGCAGTATTTT. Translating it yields CASSSRVTTSGGYTDTQYF.

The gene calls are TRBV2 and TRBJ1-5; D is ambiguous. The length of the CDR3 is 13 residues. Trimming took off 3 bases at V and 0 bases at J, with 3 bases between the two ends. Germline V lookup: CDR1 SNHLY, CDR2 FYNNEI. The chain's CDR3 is CASSDNSNQPQHF. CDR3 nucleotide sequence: TGTGCCAGCAGTGACAATAGCAATCAGCCCCAGCATTTT.

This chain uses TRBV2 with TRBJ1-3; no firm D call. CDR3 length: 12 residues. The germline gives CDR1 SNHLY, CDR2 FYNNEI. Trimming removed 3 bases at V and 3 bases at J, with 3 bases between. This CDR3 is CASSESGNTIYF. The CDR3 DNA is TGTGCCAGCAGTGAGAGTGGAAACACCATATATTTT.

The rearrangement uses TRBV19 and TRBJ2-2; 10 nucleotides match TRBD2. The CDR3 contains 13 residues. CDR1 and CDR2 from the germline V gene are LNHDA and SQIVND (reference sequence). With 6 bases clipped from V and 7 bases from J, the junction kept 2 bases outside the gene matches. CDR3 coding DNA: TGTGCCAGTAGAGCGGGGGGGCTCGGGGAGCTGTTTTTT. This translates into CASRAGGLGELFF.

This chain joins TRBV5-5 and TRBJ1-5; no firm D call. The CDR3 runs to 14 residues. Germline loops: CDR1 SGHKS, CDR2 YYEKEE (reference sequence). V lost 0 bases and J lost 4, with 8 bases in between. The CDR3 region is CASSLARANQPQHF. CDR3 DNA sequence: TGTGCCAGCAGCTTGGCGCGGGCTAATCAGCCCCAGCATTTT.

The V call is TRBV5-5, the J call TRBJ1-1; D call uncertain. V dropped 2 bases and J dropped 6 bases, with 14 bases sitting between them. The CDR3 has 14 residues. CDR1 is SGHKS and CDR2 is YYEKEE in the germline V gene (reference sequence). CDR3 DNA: TGTGCCAGCAGCTTTTCCCCCAGTTTGTCTGAAGCTTTCTTT. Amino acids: CASSFSPSLSEAFF. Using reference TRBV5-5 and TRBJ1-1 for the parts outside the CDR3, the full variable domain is DAGVTQSPTHLIKTRGQQVTLRCSPISGHKSVSWYQQVLGQGPQFIFQYYEKEERGRGNFPDRFSARQFPNYSSELNVNALLLGDSALYLCASSFSPSLSEAFFGQGTRLTVV.